The following is a T cell receptor (beta chain) sequence with its context. Its antigen is not yet known. Per-base qualities were not stored, and no clone one base away is much larger. Receptor amplification or capture employed the immunoSEQ multiplex PCR assay. Following the manufacturer's protocol, the hsTCRB Kit was used to amplify rearranged TCR beta chain sequences. Sequencing of TCRB libraries was carried out on an Illumina MiSeq. Under the source paper's analysis protocol: The kit vendor's proprietary platform handled demultiplexing, trimming and gene mapping. TCRdb carries this immuneACCESS record with in-frame sequences only. Its versions omit some clonotypes, under half of them owing to an unresolved V gene in the studies checked, with the rest unexplained. Clone size and V and J calls were adopted from that table, with D and trimming inferred from the DNA. For this sample the table gives roughly 36,000 clones, of which roughly 90% were detected only once. Around 2.5% of the sample goes to the ten largest clones.

This entry comes from a study of a mutant IDH1 vaccine in newly diagnosed glioma listed by TCRdb under 2021. Study-wide context: Across visits V03 through V10, patients got a total of eight vaccinations, given in weeks 1, 3, 5, 7, 11, 15, 19 and 23. Of the roughly 30 treated patients, 62.5% were male and approximately 38% were female, and a mean age of roughly 40 years was recorded. Peripheral blood was drawn at six visits: V03 (baseline), V05, V07, V10, V12 and V13. In the chemotherapy-containing groups, vaccination started alongside temozolomide cycles, whereas in patients who had radiotherapy alone it started 4-6 weeks after radiotherapy. Prior to enrollment, patients had been given standard therapy consisting of radiotherapy alone, temozolomide alone, or radiochemotherapy with temozolomide, with the combination given to most patients. Longitudinal TCRB deep sequencing was performed for roughly 25 treated patients wherever samples were available for exploratory analyses.

The CDR1 and CDR2 encoded by the germline V gene (reference sequence) are LNHDA and SQIVND. Trimming costs V 0 bases and J 2 bases, and their ends lie 7 bases apart. The CDR3, cysteine through phenylalanine, is 14 amino acids long. The DNA shown is the 42-base CDR3, in frame from base 1. Here is what the overall study found, with its caveats: Changes in the top peripheral T cell clonotypes picked up by TCRB sequencing did not appear to be linked to pseudoprogression. PBMC samples for TCRB deep sequencing were selected based on availability. The authors noted that analyses of patient blood samples could not be reproduced because of sample limitations. Immune responses induced by the vaccine were seen in roughly 92% of patients across multiple MHC alleles.

Sample time point, as interpreted from the label and publication: week 23, last vaccination. A 20-mer mutant IDH1 peptide at 300 micrograms in Montanide made up each vaccine dose, which was injected subcutaneously together with topical imiquimod. Newly diagnosed WHO grade 3 or 4 IDH1-mutant astrocytomas showing loss of nuclear ATRX were present in the donors. The samples were drawn from NOA16, a multicentre, single-arm, open-label phase I trial in Germany that tested a mutant IDH1 peptide vaccine in humans for the first time. The DNeasy Blood and Tissue Kit was used to extract genomic DNA from EDTA blood for TCRB sequencing.

The specimen was PBMCs, collected from a glioma patient whose treatment included an IDH1 peptide vaccine. The chain is assembled from TRBV19 and TRBJ1-2, with no reliable assignment of the D segment. The receptor's source is a man between 35 and 55 years old with glioma. For the CDR3, the sequence is CASSIDGINYGYTF. DNA sequence: TGTGCCAGTAGTATAGACGGCATCAACTATGGCTACACCTTC.